Presented here are 18 T cell receptor beta chains from one specimen sequenced in a study of T-cell reconstitution after alpha-beta-depleted transplantation in children. As it was prepared, the TCRbeta library received unique molecular identifiers. TCRdb fed the PCR reads into MiXCR, producing one record per CDR3 protein. The table shows hundreds of thousands of distinct CDR3 sequences, with about 16% occurring only once. The source was PBMCs, mostly from graft donor cells, collected 360 days after TCRalphabeta/CD19-depleted stem cell transplant. The receptors derive from a boy younger than two who had a stem cell transplant for Wiskott-Aldrich syndrome, so the T cells may come from the graft donor.

This clonotype came up a few times. The V gene is TRBV4-1, the J gene TRBJ2-7; 8 positions match TRBD2. Germline CDR1 and CDR2: MGHRA and YSYEKL. V gave up 6 bases and J gave up 3 bases; unmatched junction bases: 19. The CDR3 extends over 18 amino acids. The CDR3 spells CASSQTQSGASGFYEQYF. The CDR3 coding sequence is TGCGCCAGCAGTCAAACGCAGAGCGGGGCTAGCGGGTTCTACGAGCAGTACTTC.

This clonotype has only a few counts. The chain combines TRBV18 with TRBJ2-5; 10 bases align to TRBD2. The V and J ends lost 3 bases and 0 bases, in that order; junction bases with no gene match: 10. Germline V gene data show CDR1 as KGHSH and CDR2 as LQKENI. CDR3 length: 18 amino acids. CDR3 DNA: TGTGCCAGCTCACCTCCACCGAGTAGCGGGAGGCACCAAGAGACCCAGTACTTC. Its translation: CASSPPPSSGRHQETQYF.

This clonotype has only a few counts. The chain combines TRBV6-1 with TRBJ2-5; D is possibly TRBD1 (6 bases). This CDR3 region has 14 residues. Germline CDR1 reads MNHNS; CDR2 reads SASEGT. Trimming removed 6 bases at V and 5 bases at J, with 16 bases between. The CDR3: CASSRGATIETQYF. The CDR3 DNA is TGTGCCAGCAGCAGGGGCGCAACTATCGAGACCCAGTACTTC.

This chain connects TRBV4-1 to TRBJ2-7, with TRBD2 matching 12 bases. This CDR3 contains 19 residues. Trimming cost V 4 bases and J 3 bases; bases outside gene matches: 16. Looked up from germline, CDR1 is MGHRA and CDR2 is YSYEKL. The CDR3 here is CASSPGLAGKWIPLYEQYF. CDR3 nucleotides: TGCGCCAGCAGCCCAGGACTAGCGGGGAAATGGATCCCACTCTACGAGCAGTACTTC.

A few counts support this clonotype. The chain carries TRBV4-1 and TRBJ2-1, with 7 bases identical to TRBD1. V shed 3 bases and J 8 bases; nucleotides not matched to a gene: 10. The CDR3 sequence is 15 residues long. Germline V gives CDR1 MGHRA, CDR2 YSYEKL. The CDR3 DNA sequence: TGCGCCAGCAGCCAGCAAGACAGGGTAGGTGATGAGCAGTTCTTC. Translating gives CASSQQDRVGDEQFF.

This clonotype was observed a handful of times. The chain links TRBV20-1 to TRBJ2-4; 9 bases match TRBD1. V lost 7 bases, J lost 4 bases, and 11 bases stayed unmatched. From germline, CDR1 is DFQATT and CDR2 SNEGSKA (reference sequence). This CDR3 comprises 15 residues. CDR3 DNA: TGCAGTGGGAAGCAACCCGGGACAGGGAAAAACATTCAGTACTTC. It specifies CSGKQPGTGKNIQYF.

This clonotype has only a few counts. The chain is built from TRBV20-1 and TRBJ2-2; 8 bases align to TRBD2. CDR3 length: 15 amino acids. In germline, CDR1 is DFQATT, CDR2 SNEGSKA (reference sequence). After removal of 4 bases from V and 4 bases from J, the junction contained 8 bases not matched to a gene. The CDR3 loop reads CSATAGRDATGELFF. As DNA, the CDR3 is TGCAGTGCTACGGCCGGGAGGGATGCCACCGGGGAGCTGTTTTTT.

A few counts support this clonotype. The V call is TRBV4-1, the J call TRBJ2-5; 7 bases agree with TRBD1. After removal of 0 bases from V and 0 bases from J, the junction contained 4 bases not matched to a gene. Germline values: CDR1 MGHRA, CDR2 YSYEKL. CDR3 length: 16 residues. The CDR3 DNA reads TGCGCCAGCAGCCAAGACCCGGGACAGTACCAAGAGACCCAGTACTTC. This gives the protein CASSQDPGQYQETQYF.

This clonotype was observed a few times. The CDR3 DNA sequence: TGCGCCAGCAGCCAAAGCCGGGTGACTGAGCAGTTCTTC. This encodes CASSQSRVTEQFF. The rearrangement joins TRBV4-3 to TRBJ2-1; D gene uncertain. Trimming cost V 2 bases and J 9 bases, with 11 bases left between them. The V gene's germline CDR1 is LGHNA and CDR2 YSLEER. The CDR3 is 13 amino acids.

This clonotype was seen only a few times. V gene TRBV25-1 combines with J gene TRBJ2-2; no reliable D call. This CDR3 contains 15 residues. The germline CDR1 and CDR2 sequences are MGHDK and SYGVNS. V was clipped by 0 bases and J by 3 bases, with 8 bases between them. The CDR3 coding sequence is TGTGCCAGCAGTGAATACAGTGGAGACACCGGGGAGCTGTTTTTT. The encoded protein is CASSEYSGDTGELFF.

This clonotype has a count of ten or more. This CDR3 is CASSSQYEGETQYF. DNA for the CDR3: TGCGCCAGCAGCTCCCAGTACGAGGGAGAGACCCAGTACTTC. The chain couples TRBV5-1 to TRBJ2-5; tentatively, D is TRBD2 (5 bases). CDR3 size: 14 residues. Germline CDR1 is SGHRS and CDR2 is YFSETQ. V lost 3 bases, J lost 4 bases, and 13 bases lay in between.

The chain couples TRBV12-3 or TRBV12-4 to TRBJ2-7; D might be TRBD2 (6 bases). This CDR3 has 15 amino acids. V was clipped by 6 bases and J by 7 bases, with 22 bases between them. As DNA, the CDR3 is TGTGCCAGCAGGACCCAAGCGGGCCCGGTGGGAGAGCAGTACTTC. This encodes CASRTQAGPVGEQYF.

CDR3 DNA: TGTGCCAGCAGTGATCTGGGCAGGGGGAACACTGAAGCTTTCTTT. As protein: CASSDLGRGNTEAFF. V is TRBV2 and J is TRBJ1-1, with D tentatively TRBD1 (6 bases). The germline V and J ends were trimmed by 3 bases and 1 base, with 12 bases remaining between them. This CDR3 spans 15 amino acids. CDR1 is SNHLY, CDR2 FYNNEI, per germline.

This clonotype was observed a few times. The DNA of the CDR3 is TGTGCCAGCAGCTTATTCAGGACGGCTCACACATATGGCTACACCTTC. Translating gives CASSLFRTAHTYGYTF. The chain recombines TRBV7-9 with TRBJ1-2, with no clear D. Germline CDR1 and CDR2: SEHNR and FQNEAQ (reference sequence). V was pared by 2 bases and J by 5 bases, with 18 bases between. The CDR3 sequence is 16 residues long. Full variable domain (remainder filled in from reference TRBV7-9 and TRBJ1-2): DTGVSQNPRHKITKRGQNVTFRCDPISEHNRLYWYRQTLGQGPEFLTYFQNEAQLEKSRLLSDRFSAERPKGSFSTLEIQRTEQGDSAMYLCASSLFRTAHTYGYTFGSGTRLTVV.

CDR3 nucleotide sequence: TGTGCCAGCAGTTTTAACAAAGAGACCCAGTACTTC. Protein product: CASSFNKETQYF. The chain employs TRBV12-3 or TRBV12-4 and TRBJ2-5, with unresolved D. There are 12 residues in the CDR3. The ends were cut back, 3 bases at V and 3 bases at J, with 5 bases in the middle.

The chain combines TRBV7-2 with TRBJ2-7; TRBD2 is a possible D gene (5 bases). The germline CDR1 and CDR2 sequences are SGHTA and FQGNSA. Trimming took off 2 bases at V and 2 bases at J, with 10 bases between the two ends. The CDR3 extends over 14 amino acids. This chain's CDR3 is CASSLLAGPYEQYF. The CDR3 coding sequence is TGTGCCAGCAGCTTATTGGCGGGCCCCTACGAGCAGTACTTC.

The rearrangement uses TRBV5-6 and TRBJ2-7, with D possibly being TRBD2 (6 bases). Germline CDR1 reads SGHDT; CDR2 reads YYEEEE. CDR3 length equals 15 residues. V lost 1 base, J lost 6 bases, and 17 bases lay in between. CDR3 residues: CASSLFEGLGGEQYF. The CDR3 DNA sequence: TGTGCCAGCAGCTTGTTTGAGGGTCTCGGGGGCGAGCAGTACTTC.

The CDR3 loop reads CASSTPRGGAYEQYF. CDR3 in DNA: TGTGCCAGTAGTACCCCCAGGGGGGGGGCCTACGAGCAGTACTTC. This rearrangement joins TRBV19 to TRBJ2-7, with D perhaps assigned TRBD1 or TRBD2 (7 bases each). The CDR3 spans 15 residues. CDR1 and CDR2 from the germline V gene are LNHDA and SQIVND (reference sequence). Trimming took 4 bases from V and 2 from J, leaving 15 bases between them.